This passage covers 15 T cell receptor beta chains from one sample sequenced in a study of T cell repertoires in cytomegalovirus infection. No antigen has been identified for these receptors. In TCRdb, the reads were re-called with MiXCR into one record per CDR3 protein. This table has around 900,000 distinct CDR3 sequences, 30% to 40% appearing once. Sample: cultured CD8+ T cells from PBMCs, taken from culture after CMV antigen stimulation. The source is a human donor in good health (CMV status not recorded). Some clones in this sample may be carry-over from other donors' samples.

This chain links TRBV4-1 with TRBJ1-2; D is uncertain. This CDR3 contains 13 residues. V dropped 3 bases and J dropped 6 bases, with 11 bases sitting between them. Looked up from germline, CDR1 is MGHRA and CDR2 is YSYEKL. In DNA, the CDR3 is TGCGCCAGCAGCCACCCCGTTGGGAATGGCTACACCTTC. It codes for CASSHPVGNGYTF.

This clonotype was seen repeatedly, ten times or more. The chain combines TRBV28 with TRBJ2-3; 11 bases match TRBD2. V lost 3 bases to trimming and J lost 4 bases; unmatched junction nucleotides: 18. Germline-derived CDR1 and CDR2 are MDHEN and SYDVKM. The CDR3 is made up of 20 amino acids. The CDR3 nucleotides read TGTGCCAGCAGTTTGCCACGTCCTAGCGGGGGGCCCGGGGAGGCAGATACGCAGTATTTT. Protein sequence: CASSLPRPSGGPGEADTQYF.

The chain recombines TRBV15 with TRBJ2-3; D is perhaps TRBD2 (5 bases). The CDR3 is 16 amino acids. Germline V CDR1 and CDR2: LNHNV, YYDKDF (reference sequence). V was cut by 0 bases and J by 6 bases, with 16 bases left in between. The CDR3: CATSRDTPAGHDTQYF. CDR3 coding DNA: TGTGCCACCAGCAGAGATACGCCGGCGGGTCATGATACGCAGTATTTT.

Only a few counts were recorded for this clonotype. This rearrangement joins TRBV7-8 to TRBJ2-1, with TRBD2 identical over 14 bases. The CDR3 is 17 amino acids. Germline V gene lookup returns CDR1 SGHVS and CDR2 FQNEAQ. V lost 4 bases, J lost 9 bases, and 11 bases stayed unmatched. The CDR3 spells CASSSRTTTSGRGEQFF. CDR3 in DNA: TGTGCCAGCAGCTCCCGGACAACGACTAGCGGGAGGGGTGAGCAGTTCTTC.

V usage is TRBV25-1 and J usage is TRBJ2-7, with 7 nucleotides matching TRBD1. This CDR3 contains 13 residues. Per germline, CDR1 MGHDK and CDR2 SYGVNS. The V and J ends lost 7 bases and 7 bases, in that order; junction bases with no gene match: 10. CDR3 residues: CASKEQGLMEQYF. CDR3 in DNA: TGTGCCAGCAAGGAACAGGGGCTTATGGAGCAGTACTTC.

V and J are TRBV19 and TRBJ2-2; possibly TRBD1 for D (7 bases). Trimming took 4 bases from V and 3 from J, leaving 12 bases between them. The CDR3 is made up of 15 amino acids. Per germline, CDR1 LNHDA and CDR2 SQIVND (reference sequence). CDR3 in amino acids: CASSSGTDYTGELFF. DNA of the CDR3: TGTGCCAGTAGTAGCGGGACAGACTACACCGGGGAGCTGTTTTTT.

The chain recombines TRBV7-9 with TRBJ2-1, with 9 bases lining up with TRBD2. The CDR3 covers 15 residues. J gave up 8 bases and V 5 bases, and 10 bases lay outside the gene matches. CDR1 is SEHNR and CDR2 is FQNEAQ in the germline V gene (reference sequence). CDR3 residues: CASSPPGGGADEQFF. The CDR3 DNA reads TGTGCCAGCAGCCCCCCCGGCGGGGGGGCCGATGAGCAGTTCTTC.

The chain uses TRBV7-6 and TRBJ2-1; 9 bases fit TRBD2. With V trimmed by 0 bases and J by 8 bases, 11 bases remained unmatched. The germline gives CDR1 SGHVS, CDR2 FNYEAQ. There are 17 residues in the CDR3. CDR3 loop: CASSLAALAGGRDEQFF. CDR3 nucleotides: TGTGCCAGCAGCTTAGCGGCCCTGGCGGGGGGGCGGGATGAGCAGTTCTTC.

This clonotype turned up a few times. This chain uses TRBV27 with TRBJ1-4; no clear D. The germline V gene has CDR1 MNHEY and CDR2 SMNVEV (reference sequence). V lost 5 bases and J 7 bases, leaving 11 bases between the germline ends. CDR3 length: 13 residues. The CDR3 protein is CASSRSAREKLFF. CDR3 DNA sequence: TGTGCCAGCAGTAGGTCGGCCCGTGAAAAACTGTTTTTT. The variable domain in full, completed from reference TRBV27 and TRBJ1-4, reads EAQVTQNPRYLITVTGKKLTVTCSQNMNHEYMSWYRQDPGLGLRQIYYSMNVEVTDKGDVPEGYKVSRKEKRNFPLILESPSPNQTSLYFCASSRSAREKLFFGSGTQLSVL.

This clonotype appeared once. The chain has TRBV15 and TRBJ1-1, with D possibly TRBD1 on 6 matching bases. Per the germline V gene, CDR1 is LNHNV and CDR2 is YYDKDF (reference sequence). CDR3 length: 14 amino acids. Deletions cut 5 bases from V and 7 bases from J, with 17 bases between. The CDR3, as DNA: TGTGCCACCAGCCGATCGCGGGGGGCAATTGAAGCTTTCTTT. Protein: CATSRSRGAIEAFF.

The V call is TRBV14, the J call TRBJ2-1; D perhaps matches TRBD2 (6 bases). The length of the CDR3 is 15 residues. Trimming left V 3 bases short and J 6 bases short, with 15 bases between. The germline V gene has CDR1 SGHDN and CDR2 FVKESK. The CDR3 sequence: CASSHMGRGANEQFF. In DNA, the CDR3 is TGTGCCAGCAGCCATATGGGGCGGGGAGCCAATGAGCAGTTCTTC.

As for this clonotype: A read error is possible here, since a much larger clone lies one base away. The rearrangement joins TRBV7-2 to TRBJ2-4, with D hard to call. CDR3 size: 15 residues. Germline-derived CDR1 and CDR2 are SGHTA and FQGNSA. The V end was cut by 4 bases, the J end by 6 bases, with 16 bases between. Here the CDR3 reads CASSYRPITRNIQYF. The CDR3 DNA sequence: TGTGCCAGCAGCTACAGACCGATAACCAGAAACATTCAGTACTTC.

This clonotype was found a few times. The chain joins TRBV9 to TRBJ1-1; the match to TRBD1 covers 7 bases. CDR3 size: 15 residues. CDR1 and CDR2 (germline): SGDLS, YYNGEE. Trimming removed 1 base from V and 1 base from J; junction bases left unmatched: 4. CDR3 loop: CASSVKGTENTEAFF. The CDR3 nucleotides are TGTGCCAGCAGCGTAAAGGGGACAGAGAACACTGAAGCTTTCTTT.

The chain joins TRBV2 to TRBJ2-2; 7 bases line up with TRBD2. The length of the CDR3 is 16 residues. The germline gives CDR1 SNHLY, CDR2 FYNNEI. The J segment lost 1 base and the V segment lost 6 bases, leaving 8 bases of the junction unmatched. The DNA of the CDR3 is TGTGCCAGCAGGCGAACAGCGGGGTTGAACACCGGGGAGCTGTTTTTT. Its translation is CASRRTAGLNTGELFF.

This clonotype has more than one count but fewer than ten. The V and J genes are TRBV10-3 and TRBJ1-2; D may be TRBD1 (5 bases). Germline loops: CDR1 ENHRY, CDR2 SYGVKD. Trimming cost V 4 bases and J 7 bases, with 10 bases left between them. This CDR3 is built from 12 residues. CDR3 sequence: CAISVPGVGYTF. The CDR3 DNA reads TGTGCCATCAGTGTCCCGGGGGTTGGCTACACCTTC.